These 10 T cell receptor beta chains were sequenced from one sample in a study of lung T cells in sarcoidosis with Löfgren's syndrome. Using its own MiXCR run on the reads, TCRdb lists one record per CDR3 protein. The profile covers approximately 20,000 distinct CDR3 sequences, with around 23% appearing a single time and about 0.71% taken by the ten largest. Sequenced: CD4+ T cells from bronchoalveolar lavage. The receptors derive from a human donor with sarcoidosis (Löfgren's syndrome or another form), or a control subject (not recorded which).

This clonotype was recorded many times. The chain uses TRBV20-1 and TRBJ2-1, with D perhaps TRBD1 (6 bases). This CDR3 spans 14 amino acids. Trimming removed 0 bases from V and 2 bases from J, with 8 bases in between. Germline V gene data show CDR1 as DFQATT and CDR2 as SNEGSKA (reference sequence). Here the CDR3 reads CSARDWTAYNEQFF. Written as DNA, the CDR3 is TGCAGTGCTAGAGACTGGACAGCCTACAATGAGCAGTTCTTC.

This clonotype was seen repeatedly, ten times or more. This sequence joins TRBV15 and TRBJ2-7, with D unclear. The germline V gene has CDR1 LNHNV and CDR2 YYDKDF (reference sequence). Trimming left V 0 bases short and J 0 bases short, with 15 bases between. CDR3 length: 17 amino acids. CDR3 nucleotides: TGTGCCACCAGCAGAGATTTAGGCCGCTTAAGCTCCTACGAGCAGTACTTC. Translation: CATSRDLGRLSSYEQYF.

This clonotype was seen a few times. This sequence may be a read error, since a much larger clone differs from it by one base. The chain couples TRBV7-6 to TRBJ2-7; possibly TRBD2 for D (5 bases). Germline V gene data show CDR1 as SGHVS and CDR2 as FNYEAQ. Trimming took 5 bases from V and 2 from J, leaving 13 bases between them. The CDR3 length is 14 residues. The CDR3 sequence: CASSLHRGAYEQYF. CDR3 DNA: TGTGCCAGCAGCCTCCATCGGGGTGCCTACGAGCAGTACTTC.

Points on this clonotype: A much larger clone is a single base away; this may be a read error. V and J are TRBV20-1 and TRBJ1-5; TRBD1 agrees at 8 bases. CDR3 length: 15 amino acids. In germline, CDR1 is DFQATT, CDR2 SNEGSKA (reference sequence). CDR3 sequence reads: CSARDAQGAGQPRHF. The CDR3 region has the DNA TGCAGTGCTAGAGACGCCCAGGGGGCGGGGCAGCCCCGGCATTTT.

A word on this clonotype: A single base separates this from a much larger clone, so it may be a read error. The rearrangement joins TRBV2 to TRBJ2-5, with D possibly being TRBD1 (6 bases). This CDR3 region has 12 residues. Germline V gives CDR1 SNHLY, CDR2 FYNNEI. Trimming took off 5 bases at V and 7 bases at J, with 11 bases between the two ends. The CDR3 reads CASSKGGRTQYF. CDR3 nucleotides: TGTGCCAGCAGTAAAGGGGGTCGGACCCAGTACTTC. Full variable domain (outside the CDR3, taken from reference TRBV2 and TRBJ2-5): EPEVTQTPSHQVTQMGQEVILRCVPISNHLYFYWYRQILGQKVEFLVSFYNNEISEKSEIFDDQFSVERPDGSNFTLKIRSTKLEDSAMYFCASSKGGRTQYFGPGTRLLVL.

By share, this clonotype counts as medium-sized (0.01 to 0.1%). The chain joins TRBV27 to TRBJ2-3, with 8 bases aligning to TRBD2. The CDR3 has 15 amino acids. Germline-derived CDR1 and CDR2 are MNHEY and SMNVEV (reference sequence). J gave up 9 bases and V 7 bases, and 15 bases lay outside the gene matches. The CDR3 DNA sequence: TGTGCCAGCACTTTCGACCGGACTAGCAACCACACGCAGTATTTT. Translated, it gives CASTFDRTSNHTQYF.

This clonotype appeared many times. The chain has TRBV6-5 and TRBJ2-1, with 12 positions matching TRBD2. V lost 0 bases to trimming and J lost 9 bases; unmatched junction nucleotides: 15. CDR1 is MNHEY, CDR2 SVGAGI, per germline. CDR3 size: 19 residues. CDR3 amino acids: CASSYSFFSGLAGNGEQFF. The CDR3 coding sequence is TGTGCCAGCAGTTACTCTTTCTTCTCCGGACTAGCGGGAAACGGTGAGCAGTTCTTC.

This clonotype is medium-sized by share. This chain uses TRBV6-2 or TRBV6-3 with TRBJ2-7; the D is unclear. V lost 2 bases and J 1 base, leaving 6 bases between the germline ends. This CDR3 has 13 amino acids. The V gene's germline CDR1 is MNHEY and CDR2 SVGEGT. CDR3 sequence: CASSYVASYEQYF. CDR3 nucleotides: TGTGCCAGCAGTTACGTGGCTTCCTACGAGCAGTACTTC.

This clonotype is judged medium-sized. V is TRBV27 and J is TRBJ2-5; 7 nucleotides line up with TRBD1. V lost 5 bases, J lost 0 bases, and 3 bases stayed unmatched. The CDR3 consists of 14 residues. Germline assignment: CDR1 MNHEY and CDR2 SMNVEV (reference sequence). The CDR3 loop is CASSHDRDQETQYF. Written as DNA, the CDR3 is TGTGCCAGCAGTCATGACAGGGACCAAGAGACCCAGTACTTC.

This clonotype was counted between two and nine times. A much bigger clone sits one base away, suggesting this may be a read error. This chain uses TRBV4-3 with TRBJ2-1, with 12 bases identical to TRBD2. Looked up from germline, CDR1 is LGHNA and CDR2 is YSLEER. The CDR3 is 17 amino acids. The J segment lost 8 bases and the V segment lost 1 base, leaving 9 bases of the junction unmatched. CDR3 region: CASSQGFTSGRTHEQFF. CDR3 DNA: TGCGCCAGCAGCCAAGGCTTCACTAGCGGGAGGACCCATGAGCAGTTCTTC.